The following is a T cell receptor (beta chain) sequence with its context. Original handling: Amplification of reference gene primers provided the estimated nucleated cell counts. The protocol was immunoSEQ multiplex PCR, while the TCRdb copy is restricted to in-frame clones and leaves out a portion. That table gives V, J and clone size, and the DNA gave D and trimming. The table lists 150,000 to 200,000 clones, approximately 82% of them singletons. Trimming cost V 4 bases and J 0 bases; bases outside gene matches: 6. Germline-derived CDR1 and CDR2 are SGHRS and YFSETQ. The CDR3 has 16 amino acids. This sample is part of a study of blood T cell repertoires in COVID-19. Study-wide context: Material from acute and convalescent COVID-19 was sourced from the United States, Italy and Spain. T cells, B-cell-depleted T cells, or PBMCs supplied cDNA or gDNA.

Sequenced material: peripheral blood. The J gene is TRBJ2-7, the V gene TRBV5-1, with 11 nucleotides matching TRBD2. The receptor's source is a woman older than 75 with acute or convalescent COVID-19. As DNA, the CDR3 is TGCGCCAGCAGCGGGACTAGCGGTTCCCACTCCTACGAGCAGTACTTC. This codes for CASSGTSGSHSYEQYF.